This passage covers 2 T cell receptor beta chains from one sample sequenced in a study of identical twins. Using its own MiXCR run on the 5' RACE reads, TCRdb lists one record per CDR3 protein. The sample yields about 530,000 distinct CDR3 sequences, about a fifth seen once. These same data were also listed under a study on yellow fever vaccine responses in identical twins.

Material for sequencing was CD4+ T cells sorted from blood. The receptors here all came from a woman between 18 and 30 years old in good health.

This clonotype came up a few times. This rearrangement joins TRBV5-1 to TRBJ2-4; 11 positions match TRBD2. Germline CDR1 reads SGHRS; CDR2 reads YFSETQ. The CDR3 runs 17 residues. With 4 bases clipped from V and 2 bases from J, the junction kept 8 bases outside the gene matches. The CDR3 is CASSAGLAAPPKNIQYF. CDR3 DNA sequence: TGCGCCAGCAGCGCGGGACTAGCGGCCCCCCCCAAAAACATTCAGTACTTC.

This chain connects TRBV6-5 to TRBJ2-1; the match to TRBD1 covers 10 bases. Germline CDR1 reads MNHEY; CDR2 reads SVGAGI. J gave up 8 bases and V 2 bases, and 9 bases lay outside the gene matches. This CDR3 spans 16 amino acids. CDR3 coding DNA: TGTGCCAGCAGTTACCCTCCGGGACAGGGGTTGTATGAGCAGTTCTTC. Translated: CASSYPPGQGLYEQFF.